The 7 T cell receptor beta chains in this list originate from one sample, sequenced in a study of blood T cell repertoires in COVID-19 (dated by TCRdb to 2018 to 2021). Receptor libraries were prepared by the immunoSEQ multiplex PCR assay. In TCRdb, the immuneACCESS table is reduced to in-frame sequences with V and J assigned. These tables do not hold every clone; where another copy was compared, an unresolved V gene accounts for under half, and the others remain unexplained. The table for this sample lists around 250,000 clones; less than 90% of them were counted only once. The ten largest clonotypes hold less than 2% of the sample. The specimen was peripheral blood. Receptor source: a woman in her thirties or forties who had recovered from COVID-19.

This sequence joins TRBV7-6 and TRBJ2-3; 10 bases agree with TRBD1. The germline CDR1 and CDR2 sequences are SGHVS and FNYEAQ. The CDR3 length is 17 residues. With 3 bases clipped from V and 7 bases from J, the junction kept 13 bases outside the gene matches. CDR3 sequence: CASSFRGQGVGGNTQYF. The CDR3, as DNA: TGTGCCAGCAGCTTCCGTGGACAGGGGGTTGGTGGTAATACGCAGTATTTT.

This CDR3 is CATSRDIGSGASGNTIYF. For the CDR3, the DNA is TGTGCCACCAGCAGAGATATTGGTTCAGGGGCCTCTGGAAACACCATATATTTT. The rearrangement links TRBV15 to TRBJ1-3, with D maybe TRBD1 (6 bases). V was clipped by 0 bases and J by 0 bases, with 15 bases between them. This CDR3 comprises 18 residues. CDR1 and CDR2 from the germline V gene are LNHNV and YYDKDF (reference sequence).

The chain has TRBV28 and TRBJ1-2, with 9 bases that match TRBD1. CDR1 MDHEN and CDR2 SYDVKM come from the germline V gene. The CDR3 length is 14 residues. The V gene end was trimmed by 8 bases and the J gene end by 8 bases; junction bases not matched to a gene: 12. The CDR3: CASGTTGGTGGYTF. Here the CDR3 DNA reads TGTGCCAGCGGTACGACAGGGGGAACTGGAGGCTACACCTTC.

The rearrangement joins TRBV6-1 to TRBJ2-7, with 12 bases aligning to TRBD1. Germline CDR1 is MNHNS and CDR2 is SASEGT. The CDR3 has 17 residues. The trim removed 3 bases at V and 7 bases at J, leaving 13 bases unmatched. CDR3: CASSDLVRGQGANEQYF. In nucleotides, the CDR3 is TGTGCCAGCAGTGATTTGGTTCGGGGACAGGGGGCGAATGAGCAGTACTTC.

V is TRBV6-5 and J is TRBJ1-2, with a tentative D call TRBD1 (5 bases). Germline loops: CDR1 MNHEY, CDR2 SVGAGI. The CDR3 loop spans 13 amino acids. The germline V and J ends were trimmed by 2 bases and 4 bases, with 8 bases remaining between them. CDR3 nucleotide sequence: TGTGCCAGCAGTTACGGACACTTCTATGGCTACACCTTC. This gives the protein CASSYGHFYGYTF.

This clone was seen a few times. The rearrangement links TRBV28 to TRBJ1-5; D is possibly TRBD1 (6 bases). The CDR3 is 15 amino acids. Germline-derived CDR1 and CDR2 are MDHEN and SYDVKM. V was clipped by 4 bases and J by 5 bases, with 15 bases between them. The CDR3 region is CASSSAGKGDQPQHF. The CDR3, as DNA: TGTGCCAGCAGTTCAGCAGGGAAGGGGGATCAGCCCCAGCATTTT.

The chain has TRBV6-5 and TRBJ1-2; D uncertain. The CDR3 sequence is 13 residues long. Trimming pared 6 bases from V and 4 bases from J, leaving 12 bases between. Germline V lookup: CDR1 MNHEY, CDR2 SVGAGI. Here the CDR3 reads CASSNTGSYGYTF. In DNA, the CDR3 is TGTGCCAGCAGCAACACCGGGAGCTATGGCTACACCTTC.